The 32 T cell receptor beta chains reported below all come from one sample, sequenced in a study of shared clonotypes between healthy human individuals (dated by TCRdb to about 2020). The method behind the library was the immunoSEQ multiplex PCR assay. TCRdb provides this immuneACCESS table in a form limited to in-frame rearrangements. Some clones are lacking; in checked studies, under half of them reflect an unresolved V gene, and why the rest are absent is not known. The sample data list hundreds of thousands of clones, and around two thirds of these were observed just once. Approximately 1.8% of the sample is taken by the ten largest. Sequenced sample: memory CD4+ T cells sorted from blood. What this sample's cell subset or site label stands for: CD45RA-negative fraction. The receptors derive from a woman aged 25-40 years in good health.

The V call is TRBV11-3, the J call TRBJ2-7; the D gene is possibly TRBD2 (6 bases). Germline V gives CDR1 SGHNT, CDR2 YENEEA. V lost 0 bases and J 2 bases, leaving 11 bases between the germline ends. CDR3 length equals 15 residues. CDR3 protein: CASSLDGGDAYEQYF. In nucleotides, the CDR3 is TGTGCCAGCAGCTTAGACGGCGGGGACGCCTACGAGCAGTACTTC.

The chain combines TRBV18 with TRBJ2-5; D is unclear. CDR3 length: 16 residues. Per the germline V gene, CDR1 is KGHSH and CDR2 is LQKENI. Trimming pared 1 base from V and 2 bases from J, leaving 14 bases between. In nucleotides, the CDR3 is TGTGCCAGCTCACCACTCCCAGTCAGTCGGCAAGAGACCCAGTACTTC. The encoded protein is CASSPLPVSRQETQYF.

V is TRBV19 and J is TRBJ2-5, with D unresolved. The germline V and J ends were trimmed by 3 bases and 5 bases, with 13 bases remaining between them. Germline CDR1 LNHDA, CDR2 SQIVND (reference sequence). The CDR3 sequence is 14 residues long. The DNA for the CDR3 is TGTGCCAGTAGTATTCTGGACCGGCCGGAGACCCAGTACTTC. Translating gives CASSILDRPETQYF.

This clone occurred a few times. The chain recombines TRBV30 with TRBJ2-2; no clear D gene. Germline values: CDR1 GTSNPN, CDR2 SVGIG (reference sequence). This CDR3 region has 14 residues. The germline V and J ends were trimmed by 4 bases and 2 bases, with 11 bases remaining between them. CDR3 amino acids: CAWIRQANTGELFF. For the CDR3, the DNA is TGTGCCTGGATTCGGCAGGCTAACACCGGGGAGCTGTTTTTT.

The V call is TRBV28, the J call TRBJ1-4, with 9 bases identical to TRBD1. Germline CDR1 and CDR2: MDHEN and SYDVKM. This CDR3 spans 13 amino acids. V was pared by 7 bases and J by 8 bases, with 5 bases of the junction left unmatched. The CDR3 sequence is CASTGTGMEKLFF. The CDR3 region has the DNA TGTGCCAGCACCGGGACAGGGATGGAAAAACTGTTTTTT.

This clone was observed a handful of times. This sequence joins TRBV5-4 and TRBJ2-5; TRBD2 is a possible D gene (6 bases). Trimming removed 0 bases from V and 7 bases from J, with 16 bases in between. The germline CDR1 and CDR2 sequences are SGHNT and YYREEE (reference sequence). The CDR3 is 15 residues long. Written as DNA, the CDR3 is TGTGCCAGCAGCTTGGAAGGAGGGCCCAGTCGGACCCAGTACTTC. It specifies CASSLEGGPSRTQYF.

The J gene is TRBJ2-5, the V gene TRBV7-3; tentative D call: TRBD1 (6 bases). The CDR3 is 14 residues long. Trimming removed 5 bases at V and 2 bases at J, with 12 bases between. Germline lookup yields CDR1 SGHTA and CDR2 FQGTGA. DNA for the CDR3: TGTGCCAGCAGCAATCGACAGGTACAAGAGACCCAGTACTTC. This translates into CASSNRQVQETQYF.

This clone was recorded a few times. The junction departs from the called germline gene at one end, perhaps through a read error. The chain links TRBV2 to TRBJ2-5; tentatively, D is TRBD1 (5 bases). The CDR3 runs 14 residues. CDR1 and CDR2 (germline): SNHLY, FYNNEI. Written as DNA, the CDR3 is TGTGCCAGCAGTGAACAGTCAGGGCAAGCGACCCAGTACTTC. Protein product: CASSEQSGQATQYF.

The V and J genes are TRBV5-4 and TRBJ2-5; the match to TRBD2 covers 7 bases. The CDR3 is 17 amino acids. V shed 4 bases, J shed 5 bases, and the junction held 17 bases outside the gene matches. Germline lookup yields CDR1 SGHNT and CDR2 YYREEE (reference sequence). The CDR3 region is CASSPGLQPGGGETQYF. DNA of the CDR3: TGTGCCAGCAGCCCCGGACTCCAACCGGGGGGTGGGGAGACCCAGTACTTC.

The V and J genes are TRBV5-8 and TRBJ1-5; 7 bases map to TRBD1. V shed 1 base, J shed 7 bases, and the junction held 5 bases outside the gene matches. The CDR3 contains 14 residues. The germline V gene has CDR1 SGHTS and CDR2 YDEGEE. CDR3 DNA: TGTGCCAGCAGCTTGCTAGGGGGCGGCCAGCCCCAGCATTTT. Translated: CASSLLGGGQPQHF.

This chain connects TRBV18 to TRBJ2-7, with D maybe TRBD2 (5 bases). V dropped 8 bases and J dropped 2 bases, with 10 bases sitting between them. Germline lookup yields CDR1 KGHSH and CDR2 LQKENI. The CDR3 has 12 residues. The CDR3 coding sequence is TGTGCCAGCCCCGGGGTTCCCTACGAGCAGTACTTC. Amino acid sequence: CASPGVPYEQYF.

This clone was seen a few times. The rearrangement uses TRBV27 and TRBJ1-1; TRBD1 matches at 8 bases. The V segment lost 6 bases and the J segment 4 bases; nucleotides outside the gene matches: 10. The CDR3 contains 15 residues. The germline V gene encodes CDR1 MNHEY and CDR2 SMNVEV (reference sequence). The CDR3, as DNA: TGTGCCAGCAGAGCTGGACAGGGATGGCCCACTGAAGCTTTCTTT. This translates into CASRAGQGWPTEAFF.

In this sample, this clone turned up a few times. The chain uses TRBV5-1 and TRBJ2-2; D is perhaps TRBD2 (6 bases). CDR3 length: 16 amino acids. The germline CDR1 and CDR2 sequences are SGHRS and YFSETQ. V lost 0 bases, J lost 8 bases, and 17 bases lay in between. CDR3 residues: CASSLGVAETVGELFF. DNA of the CDR3: TGCGCCAGCAGCTTGGGGGTAGCGGAGACGGTAGGGGAGCTGTTTTTT. Full variable domain (missing parts from reference TRBV5-1 and TRBJ2-2): KAGVTQTPRYLIKTRGQQVTLSCSPISGHRSVSWYQQTPGQGLQFLFEYFSETQRNKGNFPGRFSGRQFSNSRSEMNVSTLELGDSALYLCASSLGVAETVGELFFGEGSRLTVL.

The chain recombines TRBV25-1 with TRBJ2-1; D remains ambiguous. In germline, CDR1 is MGHDK, CDR2 SYGVNS. CDR3 size: 12 residues. V gave up 5 bases and J gave up 6 bases, with 8 bases separating them. CDR3: CASSSNSNEQFF. The CDR3 DNA sequence: TGTGCCAGCAGTAGCAACAGCAATGAGCAGTTCTTC. The full variable domain, rest sourced from reference TRBV25-1 and TRBJ2-1, is EADIYQTPRYLVIGTGKKITLECSQTMGHDKMYWYQQDPGMELHLIHYSYGVNSTEKGDLSSESTVSRIRTEHFPLTLESARPSHTSQYLCASSSNSNEQFFGPGTRLTVL.

This clone turned up a few times. The chain has TRBV6-1 and TRBJ2-5, with 8 bases that match TRBD1. The J call may be faulty, since TRBJ2-7 better matches the DNA end. This CDR3 is 13 amino acids long. Germline V gene lookup returns CDR1 MNHNS and CDR2 SASEGT. In DNA, the CDR3 is TGTGCCAGCACTTTCGGACAGGGAGACGAGCAGTACTTC. Residues: CASTFGQGDEQYF.

The rearrangement joins TRBV5-1 to TRBJ2-1; TRBD2 agrees at 12 bases. Unmatched junction bases numbered 11, after V lost 4 bases and J lost 9 bases. This CDR3 contains 16 residues. Germline V gives CDR1 SGHRS, CDR2 YFSETQ. This CDR3 is CASSTRLAGVGGEQFF. For the CDR3, the DNA is TGCGCCAGCAGCACACGACTAGCGGGAGTGGGTGGTGAGCAGTTCTTC.

The V gene is TRBV7-2, the J gene TRBJ1-5; no reliable D call. The CDR3 runs 15 residues. Deletions cut 1 base from V and 0 bases from J, with 7 bases between. CDR1 and CDR2 (germline): SGHTA, FQGNSA. The CDR3 DNA reads as TGTGCCAGCAGCTTAGGGCAGAATAGCAATCAGCCCCAGCATTTT. Translated, it gives CASSLGQNSNQPQHF. Drawing the rest from reference TRBV7-2 and TRBJ1-5, the complete variable domain is GAGVSQSPSNKVTEKGKDVELRCDPISGHTALYWYRQSLGQGLEFLIYFQGNSAPDKSGLPSDRFSAERTGGSVSTLTIQRTQQEDSAVYLCASSLGQNSNQPQHFGDGTRLSIL.

This clone was found many times. V and J are TRBV25-1 and TRBJ2-3, with no clear D. From germline, CDR1 is MGHDK and CDR2 SYGVNS. With 6 bases removed from V and 1 base from J, the gap between germline ends came to 14 bases. The CDR3 contains 15 residues. In DNA form, the CDR3 reads TGTGCCAGCAGAGACGGAGCAATGGGCACAGATACGCAGTATTTT. This translates into CASRDGAMGTDTQYF.

The J gene is TRBJ2-7, the V gene TRBV4-1, with unresolved D. The CDR3 contains 16 residues. V lost 2 bases and J lost 2, with 16 bases in between. Germline V gives CDR1 MGHRA, CDR2 YSYEKL. The CDR3 region is CASSQIISQVPYEQYF. CDR3 DNA: TGCGCCAGCAGCCAAATAATCTCCCAAGTTCCCTACGAGCAGTACTTC.

This clone occurred once. The chain employs TRBV5-6 and TRBJ2-4, with D possibly called TRBD1 or TRBD2 (5 bases each). The CDR3 contains 15 residues. Germline CDR1 is SGHDT and CDR2 is YYEEEE. V lost 4 bases, J lost 4 bases, and 15 bases lay in between. DNA of the CDR3: TGTGCCAGCAGCACCCGAGGGGCATTGAAAAACATTCAGTACTTC. This translates into CASSTRGALKNIQYF. The whole variable domain, remainder taken from reference TRBV5-6 and TRBJ2-4, is DAGVTQSPTHLIKTRGQQVTLRCSPKSGHDTVSWYQQALGQGPQFIFQYYEEEERQRGNFPDRFSGHQFPNYSSELNVNALLLGDSALYLCASSTRGALKNIQYFGAGTRLSVL.

This clone was found a few times. The chain combines TRBV19 with TRBJ1-2; D is ambiguous. V was cut by 6 bases and J by 8 bases, with 13 bases left in between. CDR1 is LNHDA and CDR2 is SQIVND in the germline V gene (reference sequence). CDR3 length: 12 residues. The CDR3 spells CASSPPGSGYTF. DNA for the CDR3: TGTGCCAGTAGCCCCCCGGGGTCCGGCTACACCTTC.

This clone was recorded once. V usage is TRBV5-1 and J usage is TRBJ1-1, with 9 bases matching TRBD1. The germline CDR1 and CDR2 sequences are SGHRS and YFSETQ. The CDR3 consists of 14 residues. The J segment lost 3 bases and the V segment lost 1 base, leaving 1 base of the junction unmatched. CDR3 DNA sequence: TGCGCCAGCAGCTTGTGGACAGGGGACACTGAAGCTTTCTTT. The encoded protein is CASSLWTGDTEAFF. The full variable domain, completed using reference TRBV5-1 and TRBJ1-1, is KAGVTQTPRYLIKTRGQQVTLSCSPISGHRSVSWYQQTPGQGLQFLFEYFSETQRNKGNFPGRFSGRQFSNSRSEMNVSTLELGDSALYLCASSLWTGDTEAFFGQGTRLTVV.

This clone was found a few times. The gene calls are TRBV6-5 and TRBJ2-7; 9 nucleotides line up with TRBD1. The CDR3 contains 16 residues. The J segment lost 7 bases and the V segment lost 2 bases, leaving 12 bases of the junction unmatched. Germline V CDR1 and CDR2: MNHEY, SVGAGI. The CDR3 sequence: CASSYLTGGEGREQYF. CDR3 bases: TGTGCCAGCAGTTACCTCACAGGGGGCGAGGGGCGGGAGCAGTACTTC.

The chain uses TRBV6-5 and TRBJ2-1; 8 nucleotides line up with TRBD1. CDR1 and CDR2 (germline): MNHEY, SVGAGI. Losses at the gene ends were 6 bases for V and 6 bases for J; bases not matched to a gene: 7. CDR3 size: 14 residues. CDR3 region: CASRDRVGRNEQFF. The CDR3 DNA reads TGTGCCAGCAGGGACAGGGTGGGACGCAATGAGCAGTTCTTC.

The V and J genes are TRBV6-1 and TRBJ2-1; 7 bases agree with TRBD2. This CDR3 has 15 amino acids. Germline V gene sequence: CDR1 MNHNS, CDR2 SASEGT. The V segment lost 6 bases and the J segment 1 base; nucleotides outside the gene matches: 6. The CDR3 sequence: CASRMLAASYNEQFF. The CDR3 DNA is TGTGCCAGCAGGATGCTAGCGGCTTCCTACAATGAGCAGTTCTTC.

This clone was found a few times. The rearrangement links TRBV9 to TRBJ1-2; tentatively, D is TRBD1 (5 bases). CDR3 length equals 16 residues. V lost 4 bases to trimming and J lost 6 bases, with 22 bases between them. Germline CDR1 SGDLS, CDR2 YYNGEE. The CDR3 sequence is CASSPTGPGGYDGYTF. In nucleotides, the CDR3 is TGTGCCAGCAGCCCGACTGGGCCGGGGGGATATGATGGCTACACCTTC.

V usage is TRBV5-8 and J usage is TRBJ2-5, with TRBD2 matching 11 bases. CDR1 and CDR2 (germline): SGHTS, YDEGEE. V lost 4 bases, J lost 3 bases, and 14 bases stayed unmatched. The CDR3 consists of 18 residues. The DNA of the CDR3 is TGTGCCAGCAGCAAAGGGACTAGCGGAGGGAACCCAGAAGAGACCCAGTACTTC. Translating it yields CASSKGTSGGNPEETQYF.

This clone was recorded only once. The rearrangement joins TRBV6-5 to TRBJ2-2; D gene uncertain. The V end lost 5 bases, the J end lost 5 bases, and 12 bases lay between the germline ends. The CDR3 is 14 residues long. The germline gives CDR1 MNHEY, CDR2 SVGAGI. CDR3 region: CASSPTSGTGELFF. The CDR3, as DNA: TGTGCCAGCAGTCCCACCTCTGGGACCGGGGAGCTGTTTTTT.

V usage is TRBV5-1 and J usage is TRBJ2-1; TRBD2 might be the D (6 bases). In germline, CDR1 is SGHRS, CDR2 YFSETQ. CDR3 size: 18 residues. The V end was cut by 0 bases, the J end by 7 bases, with 23 bases between. CDR3 in amino acids: CASSLDSRGGIPLNEQFF. CDR3 coding DNA: TGCGCCAGCAGCTTGGACTCTAGGGGCGGGATACCCTTGAATGAGCAGTTCTTC.

The chain combines TRBV7-8 with TRBJ1-5, with D possibly matching TRBD1 (6 bases). The CDR3 has 16 residues. Germline values: CDR1 SGHVS, CDR2 FQNEAQ. The germline V and J ends were trimmed by 0 bases and 0 bases, with 9 bases remaining between them. The CDR3 protein is CASSLAGGYSNQPQHF. In DNA, the CDR3 is TGTGCCAGCAGCTTAGCAGGGGGGTATAGCAATCAGCCCCAGCATTTT.

The rearrangement uses TRBV30 and TRBJ2-1; 8 nucleotides agree with TRBD2. Germline assignment: CDR1 GTSNPN and CDR2 SVGIG (reference sequence). This CDR3 has 14 residues. Trimming cost V 3 bases and J 6 bases; bases outside gene matches: 7. The CDR3 here is CAWSSGSGVNEQFF. The CDR3 nucleotides are TGTGCCTGGAGCAGCGGGAGCGGGGTCAATGAGCAGTTCTTC.

Concerning this clone: Additional DNA sequences in this sample encode the identical CDR3. V is TRBV4-1 and J is TRBJ2-7; TRBD2 matches 7 bases. V gave up 3 bases and J gave up 1 base; unmatched junction bases: 3. The V gene's germline CDR1 is MGHRA and CDR2 YSYEKL. The CDR3 is made up of 14 amino acids. In DNA form, the CDR3 reads TGCGCCAGCAGCCAGCCCGGGAGGTCCTACGAGCAGTACTTC. This gives the protein CASSQPGRSYEQYF.